This TCR beta chain was observed in a study of long-term antiretroviral therapy in people with HIV (dated by TCRdb to the early 2020s). In terms of the full investigation: Collection of the earliest samples took place about a decade ahead of the 2015 WHO recommendation for immediate ART, at a time when ART was typically delayed until CD4 counts fell. The cohort contributed about 200 cryopreserved PBMC samples from a few dozen adults with confirmed HIV infection, collected serially over a mean of approximately 6 years (range 1-12). This retrospective serial study examined whether starting ART and sustained HIV suppression were associated with changes in the composition and diversity of the TRB repertoire in peripheral blood. No cross-contamination during QIAcube processing was seen in test extractions of a monoclonal T-cell line run alongside approximately 36 polyclonal samples. Among the 30 or so participants with HIV, eleven to twelve were female. On the study overall, not on this receptor specifically: Expanded TRB clones identified before ART initiation dominated the repertoire at all time points, although this dominance fluctuated and declined in many PLHIV after ART. Because cell numbers in pre-ART samples were limited, unsorted PBMC were profiled instead of sorted CD4+ and CD8+ T cells. Limited PBMC availability meant only the TCR beta chain was sequenced, without alpha chain pairing. The samples span the years 2004 to 2017, and the ART regimens used may be less effective than current regimens. ART initiation was associated with a significant increase in TRB diversity, but diversity stayed significantly below transplant donor controls even after long-term ART. Narrower CDR3 length ranges were observed in HIV repertoires than in controls, and an antigen-experienced repertoire with only a slight naive shift after ART was suggested by the network structure. Inferences about post-ART repertoire changes are limited because no data were available on ART adherence, viral resistance or therapy changes.

Concerning this clone itself: The clone's antigen remains unknown. Nothing much larger sits one base from this clone, and base qualities are not available.

Participants were included only if at least one PBMC sample before ART initiation and at least two post-ART samples were available. Treatment was received in the United States of America by all participants with HIV. Cryopreserved samples of about 0.95-10 million PBMC were thawed and washed before DNA extraction. At the time of the earliest PBMC sample, participants with HIV were aged between about 23 and 55 years. PBMC samples were contributed by each participant from 1-4 timepoints before ART initiation and 2-8 timepoints after ART initiation, with a median of 7 samples. For every participant, serial HIV viral load, CD4+ T-cell count, ART history and demographic data were obtained. Using a Qiagen kit on a QIAcube, genomic DNA was extracted from unsorted PBMC, with samples processed in batches of 12. The germline V gene (reference sequence) gives CDR1 as GTSNPN and CDR2 as SVGIG. At the junction V is shortened by 3 bases and J by 4 bases, with 18 bases in between. The CDR3 contains 15 residues, cysteine and phenylalanine counted. Just the 45-base CDR3 DNA is kept, in frame starting at base 1.

The immunoSEQ hsTCRB v3.0 assay was used at survey level resolution to sequence the TRB variable region. The targeted TRB sequencing depth was roughly 40,000-55,000 T-cell genomes per sample. TRB libraries were pooled and sequenced on an Illumina MiSeq using a v3 150-cycle kit. The authors' analysis ran thus. Repertoire analysis was run in R within a reproducible Nextflow workflow that covered QC, data transformation and analysis. LymphoSeq2, an R package for exploring AIRR-Seq data, was used to implement the custom analyses. A handful of samples that produced fewer than 5000 total TRB sequences were removed, so some 190 HIV repertoires were analyzed. Of the roughly 190 retained HIV repertoires, about 60 were collected before and more than 120 after ART initiation. Repertoires were downsampled to 5000 TRB nucleotide sequences, and summary statistics were averaged over 100 downsampling iterations. The analysis kept only TRB sequences whose CDR3 regions were at least seven amino acids long. Diversity was assessed using a clonality score derived from Shannon entropy and using the Gini coefficient. In repertoire networks, the top 5000 CDR3 amino acid sequences were linked whenever an edit distance of one separated two sequences. GLIPH2 predicted antigen specificity groups and MHC restriction for TRB CDR3 amino acid sequences. To flag known CMV, EBV, HIV or tissue antigen associations, CDR3 amino acid sequences were matched against VDJdb and McPAS-TCR. Pre-ART, post-ART and control groups were compared with Wilcoxon signed-rank tests and Holm-Bonferroni correction. TCRdb mirrors the immuneACCESS table, restricted to in-frame sequences. Some clones are absent from its copies; in checked studies, under half trace to an unresolved V gene, and the reason for the others is unknown. That table is the source of V, J and clone size, and D and trimming were worked out from the DNA. In all, the sample holds over 30,000 clones, and 85% to 90% of those were seen once. Jointly, the top ten make up 4% to 4.5% of the sample.

The chain links TRBV30 with TRBJ2-5; the D segment may tentatively be TRBD1 or TRBD2, each giving 6 matched bases. The sequencing used unsorted PBMCs, collected 1.2 years after starting antiretroviral therapy. The receptor comes from a woman aged 45 to 65 with HIV. The CDR3 here reads CAWSRRLGGRETQYF. The bases are TGTGCCTGGAGCCGAAGACTAGGGGGTCGAGAGACCCAGTACTTC.